This TCR beta chain was recovered during a study of CD8+ T cells in alopecia areata. The V gene lost 3 bases and the J gene lost 5 bases, with 10 bases spanning the gap. The CDR3 sequence is 13 residues long. Germline V gives CDR1 MNHEY, CDR2 SVGAGI. cDNA serving as the sequencing template came from extracted, reverse transcribed RNA. Measured with immunoSEQ multiplex PCR; TCRdb has only the in-frame clones, and not every one. Among more than 150,000 clones listed, about half were seen once. This clone was observed a handful of times. Treatment meaning: oral pan-JAK inhibitor, 5-10 mg twice daily. The material was CD8+ T cells sorted from blood, obtained around week 53, from a patient treated with tofacitinib. The chain joins TRBV6-5 to TRBJ2-5, with D maybe TRBD2 (5 bases). The TCR sequence derives from a human donor with alopecia areata. The CDR3 nucleotides read TGTGCCAGCAGTTATTCTAGCTGGGAGACCCAGTACTTC. Translated: CASSYSSWETQYF.